This paragraph covers one TCR beta chain sequence. Its specific antigen is unknown. The sample holds no much larger clone one base away, and base qualities are not on file. This sample is part of a study of lymphopenia after photon versus proton radiotherapy (dated by TCRdb to 2018 to 2020). The study in broad terms: The study compared the immunological effects of photon versus proton radiation therapy in patients with gastrointestinal tumors who developed high-grade lymphopenia. The study was designed to characterize how the impact on the immune system differs between the two radiation modalities. A cohort of some 22 patients with gastrointestinal tumors who received either photon or proton therapy and subsequently developed lymphopenia was included. General conclusions and limits of the study: After the lymphocyte count nadir, oligoclonal expansion, especially of CD8+ Temra cells, was observed in photon-treated repertoires, and the drop in diversity was driven by this expansion. Across the cohort, among patients who died, a greater drop in TCR diversity after the nadir was inversely correlated with overall survival time. The authors looked at the survival association only in patients who died, and they framed better survival with proton therapy as a possibility rather than a demonstrated result. Proton-treated patients stayed relatively stable during treatment, while photon-treated patients lost naive T cells and TCR diversity and gained effector/memory populations.

V is reduced by 2 bases and J by 0 bases, leaving a spacing of 10 bases between them. Reading the germline V gene gives CDR1 SGDLS and CDR2 YYNGEE. CDR3 length: 15 amino acids, cysteine to phenylalanine. The kept DNA is CDR3 alone, 45 bases in frame from the first base. Library preparation was by the immunoSEQ multiplex PCR assay. T cell repertoires were profiled by deep sequencing of rearranged TCR beta loci, alongside multiparametric flow cytometry. TCRdb holds this immuneACCESS table with in-frame rearrangements only. Some clones are missing; in checked studies, unresolved V genes explain under half, and the rest has no known cause. The sample table holds 70,000 or so clones, of which just under 95% were seen once. Together, the top ten hold about 2.2% of the sample.

This receptor was obtained from a woman aged 40 to 50 with cholangiocarcinoma. Recombination connected TRBV9 to TRBJ2-3, and TRBD2 may be the D gene, going by 6 matching bases. Material: peripheral blood, obtained from a patient treated with photon-based radiotherapy. The CDR3 amino acid sequence is: CASSVLAASTDTQYF. Here is the DNA: TGTGCCAGCAGCGTGTTAGCGGCTAGCACAGATACGCAGTATTTT.